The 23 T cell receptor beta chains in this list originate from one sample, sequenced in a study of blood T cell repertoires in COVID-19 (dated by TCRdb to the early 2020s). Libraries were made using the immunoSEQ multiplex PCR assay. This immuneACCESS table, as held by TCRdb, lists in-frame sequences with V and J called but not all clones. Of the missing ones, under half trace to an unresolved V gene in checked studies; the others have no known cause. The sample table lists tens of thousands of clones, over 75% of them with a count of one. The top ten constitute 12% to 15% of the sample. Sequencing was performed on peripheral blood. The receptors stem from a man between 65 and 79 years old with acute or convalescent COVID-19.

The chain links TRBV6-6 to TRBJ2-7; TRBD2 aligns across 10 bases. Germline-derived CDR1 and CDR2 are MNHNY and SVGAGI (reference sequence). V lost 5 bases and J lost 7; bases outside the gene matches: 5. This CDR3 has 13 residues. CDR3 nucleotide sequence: TGTGCCAGCAGTCTAGCGGGAGAAAGGGAGCAGTACTTC. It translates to CASSLAGEREQYF.

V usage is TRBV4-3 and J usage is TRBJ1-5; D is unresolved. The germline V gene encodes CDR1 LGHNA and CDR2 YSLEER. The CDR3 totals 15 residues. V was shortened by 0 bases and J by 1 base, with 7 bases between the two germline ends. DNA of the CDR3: TGCGCCAGCAGCCAAGAATTCGGGAGCAATCAGCCCCAGCATTTT. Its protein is CASSQEFGSNQPQHF.

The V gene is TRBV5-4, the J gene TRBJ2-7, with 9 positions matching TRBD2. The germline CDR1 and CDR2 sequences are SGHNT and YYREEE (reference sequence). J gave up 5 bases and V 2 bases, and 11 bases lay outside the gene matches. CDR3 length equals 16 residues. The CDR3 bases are TGTGCCAGCAGCTTTGGGGGTAGCGGGAGCCTCCACGAGCAGTACTTC. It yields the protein CASSFGGSGSLHEQYF.

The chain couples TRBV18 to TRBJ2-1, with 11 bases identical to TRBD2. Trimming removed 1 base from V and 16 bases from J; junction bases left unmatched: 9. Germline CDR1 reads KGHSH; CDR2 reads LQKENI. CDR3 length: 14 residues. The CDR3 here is CASSPLSGGAKQFF. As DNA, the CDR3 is TGTGCCAGCTCACCACTTAGCGGGGGGGCCAAACAATTCTTC.

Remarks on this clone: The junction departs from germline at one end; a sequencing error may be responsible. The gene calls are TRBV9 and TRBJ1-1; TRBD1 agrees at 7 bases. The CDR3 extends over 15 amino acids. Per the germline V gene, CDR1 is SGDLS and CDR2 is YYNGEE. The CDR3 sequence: CASSELQGKNAEAFF. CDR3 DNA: TGTGCCAGCAGCGAATTACAGGGGAAGAACGCTGAAGCTTTCTTT.

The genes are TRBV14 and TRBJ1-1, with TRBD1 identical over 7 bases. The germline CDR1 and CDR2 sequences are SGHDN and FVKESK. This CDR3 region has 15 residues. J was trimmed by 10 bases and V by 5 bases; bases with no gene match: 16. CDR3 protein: CASSYYGVTGLGAFF. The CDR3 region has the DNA TGTGCCAGCAGCTACTATGGGGTGACAGGGTTGGGAGCTTTCTTT.

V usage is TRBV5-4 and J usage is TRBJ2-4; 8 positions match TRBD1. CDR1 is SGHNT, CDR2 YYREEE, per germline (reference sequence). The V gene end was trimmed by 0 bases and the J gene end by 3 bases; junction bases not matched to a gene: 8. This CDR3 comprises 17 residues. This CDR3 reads CASSLEGQGSVKNIQYF. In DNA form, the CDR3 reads TGTGCCAGCAGCTTGGAAGGACAGGGCTCGGTCAAAAACATTCAGTACTTC.

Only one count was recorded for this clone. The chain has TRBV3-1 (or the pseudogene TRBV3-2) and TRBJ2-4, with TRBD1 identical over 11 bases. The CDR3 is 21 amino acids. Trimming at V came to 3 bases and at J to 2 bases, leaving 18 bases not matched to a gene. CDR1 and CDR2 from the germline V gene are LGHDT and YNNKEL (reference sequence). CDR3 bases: TGTGCCAGCAGCCACTTCCGGCGGACAGGGGGCACTCATCTAACCAAAAACATTCAGTACTTC. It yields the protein CASSHFRRTGGTHLTKNIQYF.

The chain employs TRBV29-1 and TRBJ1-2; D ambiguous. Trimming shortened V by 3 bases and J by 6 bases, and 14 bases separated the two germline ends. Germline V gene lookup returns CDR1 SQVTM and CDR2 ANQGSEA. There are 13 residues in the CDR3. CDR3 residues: CSVDPNSPNGYTF. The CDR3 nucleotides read TGCAGCGTTGACCCAAACTCCCCTAATGGCTACACCTTC.

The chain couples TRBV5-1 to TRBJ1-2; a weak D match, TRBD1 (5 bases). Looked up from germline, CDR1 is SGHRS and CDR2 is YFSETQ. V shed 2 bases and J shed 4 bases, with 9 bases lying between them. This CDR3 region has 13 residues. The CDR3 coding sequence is TGCGCCAGCAGCTTTCTTCAGGGCTATGGCTACACCTTC. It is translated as CASSFLQGYGYTF.

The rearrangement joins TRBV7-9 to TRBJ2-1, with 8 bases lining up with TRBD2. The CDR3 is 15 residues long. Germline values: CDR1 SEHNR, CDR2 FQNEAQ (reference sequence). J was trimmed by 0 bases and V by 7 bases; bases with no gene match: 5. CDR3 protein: CASIQAGASYNEQFF. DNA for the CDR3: TGTGCCAGCATCCAAGCGGGGGCCTCCTACAATGAGCAGTTCTTC.

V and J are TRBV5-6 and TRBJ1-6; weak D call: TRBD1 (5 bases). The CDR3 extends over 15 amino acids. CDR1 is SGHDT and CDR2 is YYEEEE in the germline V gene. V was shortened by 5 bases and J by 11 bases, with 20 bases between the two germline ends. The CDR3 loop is CASRPPGGGSAPLHF. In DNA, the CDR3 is TGTGCCAGCAGACCCCCTGGGGGGGGTTCGGCACCCCTCCACTTT.

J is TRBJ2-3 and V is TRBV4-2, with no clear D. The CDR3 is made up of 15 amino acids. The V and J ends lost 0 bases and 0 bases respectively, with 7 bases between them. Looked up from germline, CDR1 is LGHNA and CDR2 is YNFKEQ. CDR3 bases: TGTGCCAGCAGCCAAGATCCTTTTAGCACAGATACGCAGTATTTT. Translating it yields CASSQDPFSTDTQYF.

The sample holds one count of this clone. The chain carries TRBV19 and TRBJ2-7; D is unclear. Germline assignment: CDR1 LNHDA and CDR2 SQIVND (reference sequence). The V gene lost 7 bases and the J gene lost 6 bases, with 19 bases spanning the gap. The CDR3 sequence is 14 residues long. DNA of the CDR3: TGTGCCAGTACCCCTGGGTCGGGTTCCCGCGAGCAGTACTTC. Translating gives CASTPGSGSREQYF.

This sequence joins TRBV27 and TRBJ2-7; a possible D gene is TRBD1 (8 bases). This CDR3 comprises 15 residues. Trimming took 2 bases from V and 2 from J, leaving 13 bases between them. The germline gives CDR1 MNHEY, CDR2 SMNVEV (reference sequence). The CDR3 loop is CASSLKQGGAYEQYF. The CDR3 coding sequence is TGTGCCAGCAGTTTAAAACAGGGGGGGGCCTACGAGCAGTACTTC.

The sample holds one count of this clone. The CDR3 spells CASRGVGNTIYF. Written as DNA, the CDR3 is TGTGCCAGTAGAGGAGTTGGAAACACCATATATTTT. The chain recombines TRBV19 with TRBJ1-3, with D unclear. V lost 6 bases and J 3 bases, leaving 6 bases between the germline ends. CDR1 and CDR2 from the germline V gene are LNHDA and SQIVND (reference sequence). There are 12 residues in the CDR3.

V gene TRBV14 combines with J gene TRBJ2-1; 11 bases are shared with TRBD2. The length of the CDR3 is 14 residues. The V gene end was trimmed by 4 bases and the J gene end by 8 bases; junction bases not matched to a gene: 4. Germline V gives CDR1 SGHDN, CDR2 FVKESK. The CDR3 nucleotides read TGTGCCAGCAGCCTAGCGGGAGGGCCCGATGAGCAGTTCTTC. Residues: CASSLAGGPDEQFF.

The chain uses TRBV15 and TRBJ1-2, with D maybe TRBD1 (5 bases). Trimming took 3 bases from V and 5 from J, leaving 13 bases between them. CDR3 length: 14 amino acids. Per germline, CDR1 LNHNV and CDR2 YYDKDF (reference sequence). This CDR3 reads CATSRSRQGYGYTF. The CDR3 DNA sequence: TGTGCCACCAGCAGGTCTAGGCAGGGTTATGGCTACACCTTC.

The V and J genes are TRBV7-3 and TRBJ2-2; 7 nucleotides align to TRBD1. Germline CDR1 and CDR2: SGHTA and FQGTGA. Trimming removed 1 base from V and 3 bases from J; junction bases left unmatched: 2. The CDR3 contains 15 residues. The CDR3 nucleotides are TGTGCCAGCAGCTTAAGACAGGGCCACACCGGGGAGCTGTTTTTT. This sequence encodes CASSLRQGHTGELFF.

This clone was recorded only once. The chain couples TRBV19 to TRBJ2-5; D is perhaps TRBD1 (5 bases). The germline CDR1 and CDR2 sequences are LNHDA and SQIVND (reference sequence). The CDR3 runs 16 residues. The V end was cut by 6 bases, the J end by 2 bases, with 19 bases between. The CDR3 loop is CASSTDTNLGQETQYF. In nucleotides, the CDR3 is TGTGCCAGTAGCACGGACACCAACTTGGGGCAAGAGACCCAGTACTTC.

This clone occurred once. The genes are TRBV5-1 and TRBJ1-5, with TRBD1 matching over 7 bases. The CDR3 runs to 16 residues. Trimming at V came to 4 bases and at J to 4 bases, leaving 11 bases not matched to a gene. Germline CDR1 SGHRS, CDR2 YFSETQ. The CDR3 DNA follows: TGCGCCAGCAGCCTGGACCGGGACAGCAAAAATCAGCCCCAGCATTTT. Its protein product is CASSLDRDSKNQPQHF. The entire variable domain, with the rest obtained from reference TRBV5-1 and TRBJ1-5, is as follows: KAGVTQTPRYLIKTRGQQVTLSCSPISGHRSVSWYQQTPGQGLQFLFEYFSETQRNKGNFPGRFSGRQFSNSRSEMNVSTLELGDSALYLCASSLDRDSKNQPQHFGDGTRLSIL.

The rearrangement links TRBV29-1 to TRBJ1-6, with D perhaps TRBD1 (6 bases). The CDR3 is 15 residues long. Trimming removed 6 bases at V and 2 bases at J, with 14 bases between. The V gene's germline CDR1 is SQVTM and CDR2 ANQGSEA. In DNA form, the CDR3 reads TGCAGCGTGATAGAGGACAGAACCTATAATTCACCCCTCCACTTT. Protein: CSVIEDRTYNSPLHF. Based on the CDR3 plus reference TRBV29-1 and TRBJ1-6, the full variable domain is SAVISQKPSRDICQRGTSLTIQCQVDSQVTMMFWYRQQPGQSLTLIATANQGSEATYESGFVIDKFPISRPNLTFSTLTVSNMSPEDSSIYLCSVIEDRTYNSPLHFGNGTRLTVT.

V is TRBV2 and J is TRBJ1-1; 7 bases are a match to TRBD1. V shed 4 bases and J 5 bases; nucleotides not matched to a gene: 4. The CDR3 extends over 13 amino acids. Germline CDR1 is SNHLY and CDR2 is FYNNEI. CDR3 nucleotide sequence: TGTGCCAGCAGTGGACAGGGCGGAACTGAAGCTTTCTTT. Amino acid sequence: CASSGQGGTEAFF.